The 7 T cell receptor beta chains below were found in one sample sequenced in a study of T cells in Graves' hyperthyroidism and ophthalmopathy. Amplification yielded TCR beta CDR3 regions, with RNA transcripts as the source. A first-round RT-PCR of the TCR CDR3 used the HTBI primer set. TCRdb re-called the multiplex PCR reads with MiXCR, one entry per CDR3 protein. Counted here are around 600,000 distinct CDR3 sequences, approximately 15% occurring once; the ten biggest clones make up 6.5% to 9%. Sequences were obtained from blood. The receptors derive from a woman aged 18-30 years with Graves' ophthalmopathy.

This clonotype was picked up a small number of times. V is TRBV5-1 and J is TRBJ1-1; no clear D gene. V was pared by 4 bases and J by 6 bases, with 10 bases between. CDR1 SGHRS and CDR2 YFSETQ come from the germline V gene. CDR3 size: 12 residues. DNA of the CDR3: TGCGCCAGCAGCCCCGGCGTGTCTGAAGCTTTCTTT. It encodes CASSPGVSEAFF.

This clonotype came up many times. The chain joins TRBV28 to TRBJ1-2; D perhaps matches TRBD1 (5 bases). From germline, CDR1 is MDHEN and CDR2 SYDVKM. Trimming removed 5 bases from V and 6 bases from J, with 16 bases in between. The CDR3 extends over 14 amino acids. CDR3 in amino acids: CASSGGSGADGYTF. The CDR3 coding sequence is TGTGCCAGCAGTGGGGGGTCCGGGGCGGATGGCTACACCTTC.

This clonotype was seen repeatedly, ten times or more. The chain has TRBV30 and TRBJ1-1; TRBD1 matches at 7 bases. Germline assignment: CDR1 GTSNPN and CDR2 SVGIG (reference sequence). Trimming removed 3 bases from V and 6 bases from J; junction bases left unmatched: 10. This CDR3 contains 14 residues. The CDR3 loop is CAWRDLQGIAEAFF. The CDR3 nucleotides read TGTGCCTGGAGAGACTTACAGGGGATCGCTGAAGCTTTCTTT. The entire variable domain, with the rest obtained from reference TRBV30 and TRBJ1-1, is as follows: SQTIHQWPATLVQPVGSPLSLECTVEGTSNPNLYWYRQAAGRGLQLLFYSVGIGQISSEVPQNLSASRPQDRQFILSSKKLLLSDSGFYLCAWRDLQGIAEAFFGQGTRLTVV.

This clonotype was counted many times. The chain couples TRBV6-2 or TRBV6-3 to TRBJ2-5, with a weak D call TRBD2 (6 bases). The CDR3 consists of 14 residues. Trimming pared 6 bases from V and 1 base from J, leaving 12 bases between. Germline V gene lookup returns CDR1 MNHEY and CDR2 SVGEGT. The CDR3 nucleotides are TGTGCCAGCAGGACATCTAGCGCCCAAGAGACCCAGTACTTC. Translating it yields CASRTSSAQETQYF.

This clonotype was picked up many times. As DNA, the CDR3 is TGTGCCAGCAGGTCCCGGGACTCTTCCCAAGAGACCCAGTACTTC. Protein sequence: CASRSRDSSQETQYF. The rearrangement links TRBV11-2 to TRBJ2-5, with TRBD2 as a possible D gene (6 bases). CDR1 is SGHAT, CDR2 FQNNGV, per germline. This CDR3 contains 15 residues. Trimming left V 6 bases short and J 1 base short, with 15 bases between. Supplemented by reference TRBV11-2 and TRBJ2-5, the full variable domain reads EAGVAQSPRYKIIEKRQSVAFWCNPISGHATLYWYQQILGQGPKLLIQFQNNGVVDDSQLPKDRFSAERLKGVDSTLKIQPAKLEDSAVYLCASRSRDSSQETQYFGPGTRLLVL.

There are many counts of this clonotype. V gene TRBV27 combines with J gene TRBJ2-7; TRBD1 matches 8 bases. Germline V gives CDR1 MNHEY, CDR2 SMNVEV (reference sequence). This CDR3 has 14 residues. J lost 3 bases, V lost 3 bases, and 4 bases had no gene match. The chain's CDR3 is CASSFTGGLYEQYF. The CDR3, as DNA: TGTGCCAGCAGTTTCACAGGGGGACTCTACGAGCAGTACTTC.

This clonotype occurred many times. The chain is built from TRBV6-2 or TRBV6-3 and TRBJ1-6; 9 nucleotides align to TRBD1. Germline lookup yields CDR1 MNHEY and CDR2 SVGEGT. The CDR3 length is 15 residues. Germline trimming cut 6 bases from V and 7 bases from J; bases unmatched to any gene: 7. CDR3 in DNA: TGTGCCAGCAGGACAGGGGGATCGTTCAATTCACCCCTCCACTTT. It yields the protein CASRTGGSFNSPLHF.